In its sample, the clone carrying this TCR beta chain was seen many times. The sample belongs to a study of T cell repertoires in cytomegalovirus infection. CDR3 length: 11 amino acids. Germline CDR1 is SGHRS and CDR2 is YFSETQ. V gave up 7 bases and J gave up 3 bases, with 7 bases separating them. TCRdb reanalysed the reads using MiXCR and keeps one entry per CDR3 protein. The table has approximately 240,000 distinct CDR3 sequences, about 12% seen once. The sequence derives from a human donor in good health (CMV status not recorded). Some clones in this sample may be carry-over from other donors' samples. The specimen was PBMCs. The rearrangement joins TRBV5-1 to TRBJ2-5; the D is unclear. The CDR3 bases are TGCGCCAGCGGGGTGGAAGAGACCCAGTACTTC. Amino acid sequence: CASGVEETQYF.